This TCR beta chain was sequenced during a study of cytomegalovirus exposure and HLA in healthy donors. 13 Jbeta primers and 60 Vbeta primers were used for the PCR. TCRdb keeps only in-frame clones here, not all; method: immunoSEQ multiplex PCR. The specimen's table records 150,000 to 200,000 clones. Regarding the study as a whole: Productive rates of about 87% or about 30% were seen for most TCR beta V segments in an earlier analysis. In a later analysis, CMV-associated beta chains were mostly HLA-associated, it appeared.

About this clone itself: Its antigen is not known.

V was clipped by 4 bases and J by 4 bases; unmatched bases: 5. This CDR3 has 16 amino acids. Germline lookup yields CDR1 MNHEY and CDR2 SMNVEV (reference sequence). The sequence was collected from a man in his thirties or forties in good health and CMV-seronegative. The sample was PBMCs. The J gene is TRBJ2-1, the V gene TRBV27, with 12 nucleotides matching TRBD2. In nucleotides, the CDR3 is TGTGCCAGCAGTTACGTAGGACTAGCGGGGTACAATGAGCAGTTCTTC. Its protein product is CASSYVGLAGYNEQFF.